Described below is a single T cell receptor (beta chain) sequence and its context. The data originate from a study of blood T cell repertoires in COVID-19. The wider study: The United States, Italy and Spain supplied acute and convalescent COVID-19 samples. PBMCs, B-cell-depleted T cells, or T cells provided the cDNA or gDNA that made up the material.

Under the authors' procedure: Estimated nucleated cell counts came from reference gene primer amplification. Repertoires were generated with immunoSEQ multiplex PCR, while TCRdb's copy carries only in-frame clones and drops some. That table furnishes V, J and clone size, whereas the DNA furnished D and trimming. The sample has roughly 70,000 clones, about 88% seen once. What was sequenced was peripheral blood. The receptor comes from a man older than 75 with acute or convalescent COVID-19.

The DNA for the CDR3 is TGTGCCAGCACGACAGGGTTCGACACTGAAGCTTTCTTT. Its protein product is CASTTGFDTEAFF. This sequence joins TRBV2 and TRBJ1-1; 7 positions match TRBD1. V was pared by 7 bases and J by 3 bases, with 5 bases of the junction left unmatched. The germline CDR1 and CDR2 sequences are SNHLY and FYNNEI. The CDR3 totals 13 residues.